This T cell receptor beta chain appears in the sequencing data of a study of kidney transplant recipient with SARS-CoV-2 infection. TCRdb recomputed calls from the reads with MiXCR, one row per CDR3 protein. This table has 250,000 or so distinct CDR3 sequences, around 28% appearing once. Trimming took off 0 bases at V and 6 bases at J, with 12 bases between the two ends. Germline CDR1 reads SGHVS; CDR2 reads FQNEAQ. The CDR3 consists of 15 residues. This clonotype was observed a handful of times. V is TRBV7-8 and J is TRBJ1-5; D is undetermined. The sequence derives from a young adult male patient who had COVID-19 and was a kidney transplant recipient. T cells may partly derive from the graft donor. Sequenced here: a blood sample, sampled at baseline and between days 110 and 120 from a kidney transplant recipient. CDR3 in amino acids: CASSLARWWGQPQHF. CDR3 in DNA: TGTGCCAGCAGCTTAGCGCGGTGGTGGGGTCAGCCCCAGCATTTT.